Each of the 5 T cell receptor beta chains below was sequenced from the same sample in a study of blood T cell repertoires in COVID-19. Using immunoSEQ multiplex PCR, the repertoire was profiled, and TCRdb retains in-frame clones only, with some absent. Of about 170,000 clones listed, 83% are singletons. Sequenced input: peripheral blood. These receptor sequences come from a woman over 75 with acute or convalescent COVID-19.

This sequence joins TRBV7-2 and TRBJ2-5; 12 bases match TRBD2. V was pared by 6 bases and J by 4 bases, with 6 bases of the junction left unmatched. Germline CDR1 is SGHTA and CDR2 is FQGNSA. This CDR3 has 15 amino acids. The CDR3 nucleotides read TGTGCCAGCAGAAAGACTAGCGGGAGAGGAGAGACCCAGTACTTC. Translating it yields CASRKTSGRGETQYF. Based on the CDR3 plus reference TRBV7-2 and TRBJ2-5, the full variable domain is GAGVSQSPSNKVTEKGKDVELRCDPISGHTALYWYRQSLGQGLEFLIYFQGNSAPDKSGLPSDRFSAERTGGSVSTLTIQRTQQEDSAVYLCASRKTSGRGETQYFGPGTRLLVL.

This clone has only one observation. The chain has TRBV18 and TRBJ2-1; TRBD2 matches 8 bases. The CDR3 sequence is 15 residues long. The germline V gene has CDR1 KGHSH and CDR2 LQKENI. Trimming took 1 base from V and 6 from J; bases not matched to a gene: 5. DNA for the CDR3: TGTGCCAGCTCACCACTCAGCGGGGGAACCAATGAGCAGTTCTTC. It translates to CASSPLSGGTNEQFF.

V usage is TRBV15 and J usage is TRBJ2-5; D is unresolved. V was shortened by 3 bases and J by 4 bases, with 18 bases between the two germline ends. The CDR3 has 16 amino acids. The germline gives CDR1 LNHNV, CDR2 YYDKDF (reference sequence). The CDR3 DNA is TGTGCCACCAGCAGTGCACCAACGGGTTTAGGAGAGACCCAGTACTTC. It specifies CATSSAPTGLGETQYF.

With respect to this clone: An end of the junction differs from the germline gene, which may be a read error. CDR3 DNA: TGTACCACCAGTGACCTGTCGACAGGGGGCTACAATGAGCAGTTCTTC. It yields the protein CTTSDLSTGGYNEQFF. The genes are TRBV24-1 and TRBJ2-1; 9 bases agree with TRBD1. Germline V gene data show CDR1 as KGHDR and CDR2 as SFDVKD. The CDR3 totals 16 residues.

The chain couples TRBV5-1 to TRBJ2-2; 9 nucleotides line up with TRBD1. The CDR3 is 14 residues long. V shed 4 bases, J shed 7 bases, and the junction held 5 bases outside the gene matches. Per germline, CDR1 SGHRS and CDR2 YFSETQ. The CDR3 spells CASSLQGADGELFF. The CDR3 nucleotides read TGCGCCAGCAGCCTACAGGGGGCCGACGGGGAGCTGTTTTTT.